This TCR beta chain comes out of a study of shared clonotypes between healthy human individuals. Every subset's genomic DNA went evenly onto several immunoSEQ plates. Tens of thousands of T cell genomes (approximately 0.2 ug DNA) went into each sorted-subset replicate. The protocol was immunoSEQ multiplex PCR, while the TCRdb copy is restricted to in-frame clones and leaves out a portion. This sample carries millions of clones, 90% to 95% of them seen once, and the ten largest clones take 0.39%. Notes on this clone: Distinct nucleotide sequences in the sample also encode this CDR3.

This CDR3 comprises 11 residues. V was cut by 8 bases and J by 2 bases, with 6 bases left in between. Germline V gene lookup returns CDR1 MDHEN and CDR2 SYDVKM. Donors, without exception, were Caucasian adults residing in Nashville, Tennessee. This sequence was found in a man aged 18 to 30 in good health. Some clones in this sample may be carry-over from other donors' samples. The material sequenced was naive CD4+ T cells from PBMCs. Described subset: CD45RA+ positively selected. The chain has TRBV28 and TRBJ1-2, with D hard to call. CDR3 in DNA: TGTGCCAGCCGGGAAAACTATGGCTACACCTTC. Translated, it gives CASRENYGYTF.